This passage covers 21 T cell receptor beta chains from one sample sequenced in a study of control samples from healthy donors and cancer patients. TCRdb's copy holds only in-frame clones and misses some; the assay was immunoSEQ multiplex PCR. Its clone listing holds fewer than 200,000 clones. Specimen: blood. Receptors were obtained from a woman aged 30 to 39 in good health.

The genes are TRBV7-3 and TRBJ2-1; 8 nucleotides align to TRBD2. The CDR3 spans 13 residues. The germline gives CDR1 SGHTA, CDR2 FQGTGA. V was clipped by 3 bases and J by 9 bases; unmatched bases: 4. The DNA for the CDR3 is TGTGCCAGCAGCTTCAGCGGGGGCCGTGAGCAGTTCTTC. Translation gives CASSFSGGREQFF.

The chain carries TRBV5-1 and TRBJ1-4; no reliable D call. This CDR3 spans 13 amino acids. The germline V gene has CDR1 SGHRS and CDR2 YFSETQ. Between the trimmed V and J ends, which lost 7 bases and 8 bases, there was a span of 15 bases. CDR3 in amino acids: CASGGMPGEKLFF. The CDR3 coding sequence is TGCGCCAGCGGCGGGATGCCGGGCGAAAAACTGTTTTTT.

The chain combines TRBV21-1 with TRBJ1-4. TRBV21-1 is a recognized pseudogene. This CDR3 spans 17 amino acids. The CDR3 reads CASSKGPGGGANEKLFF. DNA of the CDR3: TGTGCCAGCAGCAAAGGCCCTGGGGGGGGAGCTAATGAAAAACTGTTTTTT.

The rearrangement joins TRBV7-2 to TRBJ2-6; D gene unclear. The germline gives CDR1 SGHTA, CDR2 FQGNSA. The CDR3 has 16 residues. The V and J ends lost 4 bases and 0 bases respectively, with 10 bases between them. CDR3 nucleotides: TGTGCCAGCAGCTCCGTTGGGCTCTCTGGGGCCAACGTCCTGACTTTC. It is translated as CASSSVGLSGANVLTF.

V and J are TRBV7-2 and TRBJ1-1; D gene unclear. CDR1 is SGHTA, CDR2 FQGNSA, per germline. The length of the CDR3 is 13 residues. The V and J ends lost 4 bases and 7 bases respectively, with 13 bases between them. CDR3 loop: CASSSRIRGEAFF. In DNA, the CDR3 is TGTGCCAGCAGCTCACGAATCCGGGGTGAAGCTTTCTTT.

The gene calls are TRBV11-2 and TRBJ1-1, with unresolved D. CDR1 and CDR2 from the germline V gene are SGHAT and FQNNGV. Trimming shortened V by 5 bases and J by 6 bases, and 16 bases separated the two germline ends. This CDR3 is 14 amino acids long. CDR3 sequence (DNA): TGTGCCAGCAGCCAAGAAGCGTGGGTCGCTGAAGCTTTCTTT. Its protein is CASSQEAWVAEAFF. The entire variable domain, with the rest obtained from reference TRBV11-2 and TRBJ1-1, is as follows: EAGVAQSPRYKIIEKRQSVAFWCNPISGHATLYWYQQILGQGPKLLIQFQNNGVVDDSQLPKDRFSAERLKGVDSTLKIQPAKLEDSAVYLCASSQEAWVAEAFFGQGTRLTVV.

The chain is built from TRBV10-3 and TRBJ2-3; a possible D gene is TRBD2 (5 bases). V dropped 6 bases and J dropped 6 bases, with 13 bases sitting between them. CDR1 is ENHRY, CDR2 SYGVKD, per germline. CDR3 length equals 13 residues. The CDR3 here is CAISRTPGDTQYF. The CDR3 DNA sequence: TGTGCCATCAGCCGGACTCCCGGCGATACGCAGTATTTT.

The rearrangement uses TRBV9 and TRBJ2-1; 7 bases map to TRBD2. Losses at the gene ends were 6 bases for V and 9 bases for J; bases not matched to a gene: 15. Germline CDR1 SGDLS, CDR2 YYNGEE. CDR3 length: 15 amino acids. CDR3 DNA: TGTGCCAGCACCACGGGACTAATTGGGTGGAGTGAGCAGTTCTTC. Protein product: CASTTGLIGWSEQFF. The complete variable domain, with remaining parts taken from reference TRBV9 and TRBJ2-1, reads DSGVTQTPKHLITATGQRVTLRCSPRSGDLSVYWYQQSLDQGLQFLIQYYNGEERAKGNILERFSAQQFPDLHSELNLSSLELGDSALYFCASTTGLIGWSEQFFGPGTRLTVL.

The chain is built from TRBV6-4 and TRBJ2-3; D may be TRBD1 or TRBD2 (5 bases each). Germline CDR1 and CDR2: MRHNA and SNTAGT. V dropped 1 base and J dropped 8 bases, with 10 bases sitting between them. The CDR3 extends over 13 amino acids. CDR3 sequence: CASSDFPGRTQYF. The CDR3, as DNA: TGTGCCAGCAGTGACTTTCCGGGACGTACGCAGTATTTT.

This chain joins TRBV19 and TRBJ1-2, with 7 positions matching TRBD1. V shed 1 base, J shed 0 bases, and the junction held 2 bases outside the gene matches. CDR1 and CDR2 (germline): LNHDA, SQIVND (reference sequence). CDR3 length equals 15 residues. The CDR3 reads CASSIAQGANYGYTF. The CDR3 region has the DNA TGTGCCAGTAGTATAGCTCAGGGGGCTAACTATGGCTACACCTTC.

This chain joins TRBV6-1 and TRBJ1-5; 9 bases line up with TRBD1. This CDR3 contains 15 residues. V was clipped by 3 bases and J by 6 bases; unmatched bases: 6. CDR1 and CDR2 (germline): MNHNS, SASEGT. The chain's CDR3 is CASSDRTGVGQPQHF. The CDR3 DNA is TGTGCCAGCAGTGATCGGACAGGGGTGGGTCAGCCCCAGCATTTT.

The V call is TRBV28, the J call TRBJ2-4; D unclear. The CDR3 runs to 16 residues. Germline CDR1 and CDR2: MDHEN and SYDVKM. Trimming pared 3 bases from V and 0 bases from J, leaving 12 bases between. CDR3 loop: CASSLAGLKAKNIQYF. The CDR3, as DNA: TGTGCCAGCAGTTTGGCCGGCCTAAAAGCCAAAAACATTCAGTACTTC.

A note on this clone: Within the sample, other DNA sequences also encode this same CDR3. The chain couples TRBV4-2 to TRBJ1-1; possibly TRBD1 for D (5 bases). V gave up 4 bases and J gave up 2 bases, with 11 bases separating them. The CDR3 length is 14 residues. CDR1 LGHNA and CDR2 YNFKEQ come from the germline V gene. The CDR3 DNA is TGTGCCAGCAGCCCCGGGACGGTAAACACTGAAGCTTTCTTT. As protein: CASSPGTVNTEAFF.

The chain combines TRBV6-6 with TRBJ2-1; TRBD2 might be the D (6 bases). The CDR3 has 14 amino acids. V was trimmed by 7 bases and J by 8 bases, leaving 18 bases between them. The V gene's germline CDR1 is MNHNY and CDR2 SVGAGI (reference sequence). The CDR3 nucleotides are TGTGCCAGCAACCCATTACTAGCTCGCGATGAGCAGTTCTTC. Translated: CASNPLLARDEQFF.

The chain couples TRBV28 to TRBJ1-5; unclear D gene. V lost 3 bases and J 1 base, leaving 7 bases between the germline ends. CDR1 MDHEN and CDR2 SYDVKM come from the germline V gene. The CDR3 extends over 14 amino acids. CDR3: CASSFPDSNQPQHF. The CDR3 region has the DNA TGTGCCAGCAGTTTCCCCGACAGCAATCAGCCCCAGCATTTT.

The chain couples TRBV6-5 to TRBJ1-1, with a tentative D call TRBD1 (5 bases). CDR1 and CDR2 (germline): MNHEY, SVGAGI. Trimming pared 2 bases from V and 5 bases from J, leaving 15 bases between. CDR3 length equals 15 residues. CDR3 bases: TGTGCCAGCAGTTACGTTTCGGGGGTAAGAACTGAAGCTTTCTTT. Protein sequence: CASSYVSGVRTEAFF.

The rearrangement joins TRBV3-1 (or the pseudogene TRBV3-2) to TRBJ2-1, with a possible D match to TRBD1 (5 bases). Trimming removed 1 base at V and 5 bases at J, with 12 bases between. Germline CDR1 reads LGHDT; CDR2 reads YNNKEL (reference sequence). The CDR3 has 15 amino acids. CDR3 coding DNA: TGTGCCAGCAGCCAAGTAAGGACAACGGACAATGAGCAGTTCTTC. It yields the protein CASSQVRTTDNEQFF.

This rearrangement joins TRBV30 to TRBJ1-3, with TRBD1 matching over 10 bases. CDR3 length: 14 amino acids. V lost 1 base and J lost 4; bases outside the gene matches: 1. Germline V lookup: CDR1 GTSNPN, CDR2 SVGIG (reference sequence). The CDR3 bases are TGTGCCTGGAGTGGGGACAGGGGAGGAAACACCATATATTTT. Its protein product is CAWSGDRGGNTIYF. The variable domain in full, with the rest retrieved from reference TRBV30 and TRBJ1-3, is SQTIHQWPATLVQPVGSPLSLECTVEGTSNPNLYWYRQAAGRGLQLLFYSVGIGQISSEVPQNLSASRPQDRQFILSSKKLLLSDSGFYLCAWSGDRGGNTIYFGEGSWLTVV.

The chain employs TRBV9 and TRBJ2-3; the D is unclear. The ends were cut back, 5 bases at V and 2 bases at J, with 15 bases in the middle. Germline CDR1 and CDR2: SGDLS and YYNGEE. The CDR3 is 15 residues long. CDR3 bases: TGTGCCAGCAGAGGAGAGGACCCCTTCACAGATACGCAGTATTTT. The encoded protein is CASRGEDPFTDTQYF.

The J gene is TRBJ2-7, the V gene TRBV7-9; D is uncertain. V was cut by 7 bases and J by 4 bases, with 17 bases left in between. Germline V CDR1 and CDR2: SEHNR, FQNEAQ (reference sequence). CDR3 length: 14 amino acids. The CDR3 DNA sequence: TGTGCCAGCAACACAGCCTCAGCACCTTACGAGCAGTACTTC. Its protein is CASNTASAPYEQYF.

The rearrangement links TRBV5-1 to TRBJ1-1; 10 nucleotides align to TRBD1. The CDR3 spans 16 residues. Trimming cost V 2 bases and J 1 base; bases outside gene matches: 5. In germline, CDR1 is SGHRS, CDR2 YFSETQ. The CDR3 DNA is TGCGCCAGCAGCTTCCCCGACAGGGGGCCGAACACTGAAGCTTTCTTT. This translates into CASSFPDRGPNTEAFF.